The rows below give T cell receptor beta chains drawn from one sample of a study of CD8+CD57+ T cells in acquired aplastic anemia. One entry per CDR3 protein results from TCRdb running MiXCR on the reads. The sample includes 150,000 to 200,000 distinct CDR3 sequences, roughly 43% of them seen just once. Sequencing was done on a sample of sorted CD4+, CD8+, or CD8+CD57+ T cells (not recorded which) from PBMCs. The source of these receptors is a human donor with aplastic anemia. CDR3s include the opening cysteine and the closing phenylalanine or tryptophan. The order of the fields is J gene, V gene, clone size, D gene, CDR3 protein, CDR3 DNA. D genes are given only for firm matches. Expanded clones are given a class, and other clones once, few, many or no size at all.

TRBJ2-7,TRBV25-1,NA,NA,CASRRRDEQYF,TGTGCCAGCAGAAGGAGGGACGAGCAGTACTTC
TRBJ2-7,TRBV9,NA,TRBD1,CASSQGTGSYEQYF,TGTGCCAGCAGCCAAGGGACAGGGTCCTACGAGCAGTACTTC
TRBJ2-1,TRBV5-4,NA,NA,CASSDGGRNEQFF,TGTGCCAGCAGCGACGGGGGGCGCAATGAGCAGTTCTTC
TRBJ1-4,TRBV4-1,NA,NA,CASRSWGDEKLFF,TGCGCCAGCAGGTCGTGGGGTGATGAAAAACTGTTTTTT
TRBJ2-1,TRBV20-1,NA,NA,CSARESAGSYNEQFF,TGCAGTGCCCGAGAATCCGCGGGATCCTACAATGAGCAGTTCTTC
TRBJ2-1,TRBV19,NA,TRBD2,CASSIGTSGGNEQFF,TGTGCCAGTAGTATCGGGACTAGCGGGGGCAATGAGCAGTTCTTC
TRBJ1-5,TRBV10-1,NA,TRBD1,CASRVGQGGASNQPQHF,TGCGCCAGCAGGGTTGGACAGGGGGGTGCGAGCAATCAGCCCCAGCATTTT
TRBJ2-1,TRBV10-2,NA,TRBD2,CASSAGGHNEQFF,TGCGCCAGCAGTGCGGGGGGGCACAATGAGCAGTTCTTC
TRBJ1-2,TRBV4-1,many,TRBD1,CASSLGTGTYGYTF,TGCGCCAGCAGCCTCGGGACAGGGACCTATGGCTACACCTTC
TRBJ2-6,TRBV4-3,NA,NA,CASSQAKGTGANVLTF,TGCGCCAGCAGCCAAGCTAAGGGGACTGGGGCCAACGTCCTGACTTTC
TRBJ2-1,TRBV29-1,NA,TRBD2,CSVASGRDNEQFF,TGCAGCGTTGCGAGCGGGAGGGACAATGAGCAGTTCTTC
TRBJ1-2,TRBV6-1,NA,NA,CASSPPGGGYGYTF,TGTGCCAGCAGTCCCCCGGGGGGCGGCTATGGCTACACCTTC
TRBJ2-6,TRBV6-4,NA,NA,CASSHLSKSSGANVLTF,TGTGCCAGCAGTCACCTGTCCAAGAGCTCTGGGGCCAACGTCCTGACTTTC
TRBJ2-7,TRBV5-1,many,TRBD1,CASSDTGGSYEQYF,TGCGCCAGCAGCGACACAGGGGGATCCTACGAGCAGTACTTC
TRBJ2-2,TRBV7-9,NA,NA,CASSFGVTGELFF,TGTGCCAGCAGCTTTGGGGTCACCGGGGAGCTGTTTTTT
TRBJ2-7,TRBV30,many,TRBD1,CAWSGTGVQYF,TGTGCCTGGAGCGGGACAGGGGTGCAGTACTTC
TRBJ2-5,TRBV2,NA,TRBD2,CASSEALAGGNQETQYF,TGTGCCAGCAGTGAAGCCCTAGCGGGGGGGAACCAAGAGACCCAGTACTTC
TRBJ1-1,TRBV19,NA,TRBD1,CASSNRGRNEAFF,TGTGCCAGTAGCAACAGGGGGCGTAATGAAGCTTTCTTT
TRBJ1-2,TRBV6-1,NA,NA,CASRLQGEGNYGYTF,TGTGCCAGCAGGTTACAGGGCGAGGGGAACTATGGCTACACCTTC
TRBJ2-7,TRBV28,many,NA,CASSLISGTSGYEQYF,TGTGCCAGCAGTTTAATCTCAGGGACATCTGGCTACGAGCAGTACTTC
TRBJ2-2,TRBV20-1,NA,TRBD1,CSARDRQTGELFF,TGCAGTGCGCGGGACAGGCAGACCGGGGAGCTGTTTTTT
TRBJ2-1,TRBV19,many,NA,CASKGDLSSYNEQFF,TGTGCCAGTAAGGGAGACCTGAGCTCCTACAATGAGCAGTTCTTC
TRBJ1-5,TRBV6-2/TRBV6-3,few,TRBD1,CASSYSGTGGTWGNQPQHF,TGTGCCAGCAGTTACTCCGGGACAGGGGGGACTTGGGGCAATCAGCCCCAGCATTTT
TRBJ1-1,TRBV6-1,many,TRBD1,CASSIDRGTEAFF,TGTGCCAGCAGCATTGACAGGGGCACTGAAGCTTTCTTT
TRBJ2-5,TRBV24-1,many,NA,CATSDFSGTGQKTQYF,TGTGCCACCAGTGATTTTTCGGGCACAGGGCAAAAGACCCAGTACTTC
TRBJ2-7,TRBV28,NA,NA,CASSLPGHEQHF,TGTGCCAGCAGTCTGCCGGGACACGAGCAGCACTTC
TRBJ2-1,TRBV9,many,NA,CASSVVMSGDNEQFF,TGTGCCAGCAGCGTAGTCATGAGCGGTGACAATGAGCAGTTCTTC
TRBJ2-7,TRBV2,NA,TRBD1,CASSQGARSYEQYF,TGTGCCAGCAGTCAGGGGGCACGGTCCTACGAGCAGTACTTC
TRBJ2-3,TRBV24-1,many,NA,CATSDQPPDTQYF,TGTGCCACCAGTGATCAACCCCCCGATACGCAGTATTTT
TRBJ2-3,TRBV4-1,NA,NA,CASSQGIADTQYF,TGCGCCAGCAGCCAAGGGATCGCAGATACGCAGTATTTT
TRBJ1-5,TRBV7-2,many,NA,CASSKPDGQPQHF,TGTGCCAGCAGCAAACCAGACGGGCAGCCCCAGCATTTT
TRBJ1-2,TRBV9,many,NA,CASMSLPYGYTF,TGTGCCAGCATGAGCCTCCCCTATGGCTACACCTTC
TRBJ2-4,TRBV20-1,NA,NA,CSARDPGSKNIQYF,TGCAGTGCTAGAGATCCTGGCAGCAAAAACATTCAGTACTTC
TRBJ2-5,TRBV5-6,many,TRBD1,CASRSNRGRGETQYF,TGTGCCAGCAGGAGTAACAGGGGGCGAGGAGAGACCCAGTACTTC
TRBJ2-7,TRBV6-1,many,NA,CASRDYYEQYF,TGTGCCAGCAGGGACTACTACGAGCAGTACTTC
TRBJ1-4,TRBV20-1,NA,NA,CSARDWGRLNEKLFF,TGCAGTGCTAGAGATTGGGGGCGGCTTAATGAAAAACTGTTTTTT
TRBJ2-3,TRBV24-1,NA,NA,CATSDREKPDTQYF,TGTGCCACCAGTGATCGGGAGAAACCAGATACGCAGTATTTT
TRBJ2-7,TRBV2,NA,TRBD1,CASTTGTDIYEQYF,TGTGCCAGCACTACCGGGACAGACATCTACGAGCAGTACTTC
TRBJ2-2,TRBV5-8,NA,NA,CASSTSALNTGELFF,NA
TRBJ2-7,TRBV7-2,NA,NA,CASSQRDSYEQYF,TGTGCCAGCAGCCAAAGGGACTCCTACGAGCAGTACTTC
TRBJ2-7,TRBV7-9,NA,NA,CASSLPSSYEQYF,TGTGCCAGCAGCTTACCATCATCCTACGAGCAGTACTTC
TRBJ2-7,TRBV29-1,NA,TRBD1,CSVHEQGVYEQYF,TGCAGCGTTCATGAACAGGGGGTGTACGAGCAGTACTTC
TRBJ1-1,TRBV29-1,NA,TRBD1,CSVTTGVNTEAFF,TGCAGCGTTACCACAGGGGTGAACACTGAAGCTTTCTTT
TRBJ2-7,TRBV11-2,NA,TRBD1,CASSWAGTAVVYEQYF,TGTGCCAGCAGCTGGGCCGGGACAGCGGTGGTGTACGAGCAGTACTTC
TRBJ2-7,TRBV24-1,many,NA,CATSDFHEQYF,TGTGCCACCAGTGATTTTCACGAGCAGTACTTC
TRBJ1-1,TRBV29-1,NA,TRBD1,CSVEEADRGMAEAFF,TGCAGCGTTGAAGAGGCGGACAGGGGTATGGCTGAAGCTTTCTTT
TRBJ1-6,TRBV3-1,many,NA,CASSHTNSPLHF,TGTGCCAGCAGTCATACTAATTCACCCCTCCACTTT
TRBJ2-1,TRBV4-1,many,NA,CASSSGTYNEQFF,TGCGCCAGCAGTTCAGGGACCTACAATGAGCAGTTCTTC
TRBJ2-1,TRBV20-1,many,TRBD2,CSAPLTSGPYNEQFF,TGCAGTGCTCCCCTAACTAGCGGGCCTTACAATGAGCAGTTCTTC